The clone carrying this TCR beta chain occurred a few times. The data stem from a study of cytomegalovirus exposure and HLA in healthy donors. Amplification used 60 Vbeta primers and 13 Jbeta primers. TCRdb's copy holds only in-frame clones and misses some; the assay was immunoSEQ multiplex PCR. Found here are 180,000 or so clones, over 60% of them singletons; the top ten hold roughly 1.6%. The CDR3 loop spans 13 amino acids. CDR1 and CDR2 from the germline V gene are LNHDA and SQIVND (reference sequence). The V end was cut by 5 bases, the J end by 2 bases, with 9 bases between. The material sequenced was PBMCs. The sequence was obtained from a man between 18 and 29 years old in good health and CMV-seronegative. The chain uses TRBV19 and TRBJ1-2, with a possible D match to TRBD1 (5 bases). For the CDR3, the DNA is TGTGCCAGTAGTCCCGACAGAAACTATGGCTACACCTTC. It is translated as CASSPDRNYGYTF.